These T cell receptor beta chains were read from a single sample in a study of identical twins. TCRdb called the 5' RACE reads again in MiXCR, with one record for every CDR3 protein. Counted here are roughly 500,000 distinct CDR3 sequences, roughly a fifth occurring once; the ten biggest clones make up about 0.93%. The same data also contributed to another study, on T cells expressing NK-cell markers.

Sequences were obtained from CD4+ T cells sorted from blood. Source of these receptors: a woman aged 18-29 years in good health. The CDR3 runs from the conserved cysteine through the conserved F or W. A D gene is named only where the DNA matches it firmly. Size is stated for part of the rows, as once, few or many counts, or as a class when the clone is expanded.

v_gene	d_gene	abundance	j_gene	CDR3nt	CDR3aa
TRBV20-1	NA	NA	TRBJ2-7	TGCAGTGCTAGTGGCAGGGCGATAAACGAGCAGTACTTC	CSASGRAINEQYF
TRBV4-3	TRBD2	NA	TRBJ2-2	TGCGCCAGCAGCCCGGGACTAGCGAGAAATACCGGGGAGCTGTTTTTT	CASSPGLARNTGELFF
TRBV12-3/TRBV12-4	NA	many	TRBJ2-2	TGTGCCAGCAGATCAGGGACCGGGGAGCTGTTTTTT	CASRSGTGELFF
TRBV20-1	TRBD1	many	TRBJ1-2	TGCAGTGCTAGCGGCAGGGGGCCCGCCCGGGTCGGCTACACCTTC	CSASGRGPARVGYTF
TRBV10-1	NA	NA	TRBJ2-3	TGCGCCAGCAGTGATCACGGGGAAAGCACAGATACGCAGTATTTT	CASSDHGESTDTQYF
TRBV14	TRBD1	NA	TRBJ1-6	TGTGCCAGCAGACAACAGGGGTACAATAATTCACCCCTCCACTTT	CASRQQGYNNSPLHF
TRBV6-1	NA	few	TRBJ1-6	TGTGCCAGCAGCCGAGTCTTGAATTCACCCCTCCACTTT	CASSRVLNSPLHF
TRBV29-1	TRBD1	NA	TRBJ2-5	TGCAGCCTCCAGACAGGGGAAGAGACCCAGTACTTC	CSLQTGEETQYF
TRBV3-1	NA	few	TRBJ1-2	TGTGCCAGCAGCCAAGTGGGAGAAGGCTACACCTTC	CASSQVGEGYTF
TRBV12-3/TRBV12-4	NA	many	TRBJ1-3	TGTGCCAGCAGGGACGGCTTCTCTGGAAACACCATATATTTT	CASRDGFSGNTIYF
TRBV10-3	NA	NA	TRBJ2-7	TGTGCCATCAGTGAGTCACTTCGCGGGAACTCCTACGAGCAGTACTTC	CAISESLRGNSYEQYF
TRBV7-2	NA	once	TRBJ2-3	TGTGCCAGCAGCGATCAGCGAGGATCAGATACGCAGTATTTT	CASSDQRGSDTQYF
TRBV20-1	NA	few	TRBJ2-5	TGCAGTGCTAGAGGACCCCCAGCGGGCGAGACCCAGTACTTC	CSARGPPAGETQYF
TRBV12-3/TRBV12-4	NA	NA	TRBJ1-1	TGTGCCAGCAGTTTAACAGGTTTTGGCACTGAAGCTTTCTTT	CASSLTGFGTEAFF
TRBV4-3	NA	few	TRBJ2-3	TGCGCCAGCAGCCAAGCACAGGGTAGCACAGATACGCAGTATTTT	CASSQAQGSTDTQYF
TRBV18	TRBD1	NA	TRBJ2-7	TGTGCCAGCTCACTGGGACAGGAAGCCGAGCAGTACTTC	CASSLGQEAEQYF
TRBV6-5	NA	few	TRBJ2-1	TGTGCCAGCAGTTCCCTAAGTCGGGGCGGTTCTAACAATGAGCAGTTCTTC	CASSSLSRGGSNNEQFF
TRBV25-1	NA	NA	TRBJ1-4	TGTGCCAGCAGTGACAATGCGGAAAAACTGTTTTTT	CASSDNAEKLFF
TRBV7-2	NA	NA	TRBJ2-7	TGTGCCAGCAGCTTTTCCTCAGACGCCTCCTACGAGCAGTACTTC	CASSFSSDASYEQYF
TRBV20-1	TRBD2	NA	TRBJ2-1	TGCAGTCCGGAGCGGGAGAATGAGCAGTTCTTC	CSPERENEQFF
TRBV28	NA	few	TRBJ2-7	TGTGCCAGCAGTTCGGGGATCGAAACAACCTACGAGCAGTACTTC	CASSSGIETTYEQYF
TRBV25-1	NA	few	TRBJ1-2	TGTGCCAGCAGTGACGCTGCAACAGGGAACTATGGCTACACCTTC	CASSDAATGNYGYTF
TRBV12-3/TRBV12-4	NA	many	TRBJ1-2	TGTGCCAGCAGTTACAGGGCAGGGGGCTACACCTTC	CASSYRAGGYTF
TRBV9	TRBD2	NA	TRBJ2-3	TGTGCCAGCAGCCTTCGAGTAGCGGGGGAGACCACAGATACGCAGTATTTT	CASSLRVAGETTDTQYF
TRBV20-1	NA	NA	TRBJ1-4	TGCAGTGCTAGAACAGGGTACGAGGAAAAACTGTTTTTT	CSARTGYEEKLFF
TRBV5-1	TRBD1	NA	TRBJ1-1	TGCGCCAGCACCAAGACAGGGGGCCGGGGTGAAGCTTTCTTT	CASTKTGGRGEAFF
TRBV5-6	NA	few	TRBJ2-7	TGTGCCAGCAGCTTTGTATGGGACGGAGAGCAGTACTTC	CASSFVWDGEQYF
TRBV19	NA	few	TRBJ1-5	TGTGCCAGTAGTGTCATGAGCAATCAGCCCCAGCATTTT	CASSVMSNQPQHF
TRBV25-1	NA	NA	TRBJ1-2	TGTGCCAGCAGTGAACTGGGGTCCCCTGGCTACACCTTC	CASSELGSPGYTF
TRBV20-1	NA	NA	TRBJ2-2	TGCAGTGCCCCAAGGGGTACCGGGGAGCTGTTTTTT	CSAPRGTGELFF
TRBV5-1	TRBD1	NA	TRBJ2-1	TGCGCCAGCAGCTTAGGGACAGGGGTTAATGAGCAGTTCTTC	CASSLGTGVNEQFF
TRBV18	TRBD2	NA	TRBJ2-1	TGTGCCAGCTCACCAAGGGCGGGAGGGCCCGGCGATGAGCAGTTCTTC	CASSPRAGGPGDEQFF
TRBV4-3	NA	few	TRBJ2-3	TGCGCCAGCAGCCGGACCCAAATTGCAGAGGATACGCAGTATTTT	CASSRTQIAEDTQYF
TRBV10-3	NA	NA	TRBJ1-4	TGTGCCATCAGTGACCCGACAGCAACTAATGAAAAACTGTTTTTT	CAISDPTATNEKLFF
TRBV20-1	TRBD1	few	TRBJ2-3	TGCAGTGCCTGGGACAGCAAAGGCACAGATACGCAGTATTTT	CSAWDSKGTDTQYF
TRBV20-1	TRBD2	few	TRBJ2-5	TGCAGTGCTAGACCCCTAGCGGTACAAGAGACCCAGTACTTC	CSARPLAVQETQYF
TRBV12-3/TRBV12-4	NA	NA	TRBJ1-2	TGTGCCAGCAGTATGGACGTATACTATGGCTACACCTTC	CASSMDVYYGYTF
TRBV3-1	TRBD1	NA	TRBJ2-1	TGTGCCAGCAGCCTCCACAGGGGGCTCATATACAATGAGCAGTTCTTC	CASSLHRGLIYNEQFF
TRBV12-3/TRBV12-4	NA	NA	TRBJ1-3	TGTGCCAGCAGTGTTAGTTCTGGAAACACCATATATTTT	CASSVSSGNTIYF
TRBV29-1	NA	many	TRBJ1-1	TGCAGCGTTGGGAAACAGGGAGTTGAAGCTTTCTTT	CSVGKQGVEAFF
TRBV12-3/TRBV12-4	NA	NA	TRBJ1-2	TGTGCCAGCAGTTTTCAGTCCCGAGCGGGCTACACCTTC	CASSFQSRAGYTF
TRBV6-5	TRBD1	many	TRBJ1-2	TGTGCCAGCAGTTACACAGGGGATGGCTATGGCTACACCTTC	CASSYTGDGYGYTF
TRBV12-3/TRBV12-4	NA	NA	TRBJ2-5	TGTGCCAGCAGTTTTGGGCTAGACGGTTACCAAGAGACCCAGTACTTC	CASSFGLDGYQETQYF
TRBV5-5	NA	NA	TRBJ2-7	TGTGCCAGCAGCCCTCGATTCAACGAGCAGTACTTC	CASSPRFNEQYF
TRBV20-1	NA	many	TRBJ2-3	TGCAGTGCTAGTAATACCCCAGATACGCAGTATTTT	CSASNTPDTQYF
TRBV11-2	TRBD2	few	TRBJ2-1	TGTGCCAGCAGCGGTAGTACAGGACTAGCGGGAGGCTCAAATGAGCAGTTCTTC	CASSGSTGLAGGSNEQFF
TRBV11-2	NA	NA	TRBJ2-2	TGTGCCAGCAGCTTAGATGGACTAGGGGGCACCGGGGAGCTGTTTTTT	CASSLDGLGGTGELFF
TRBV12-3/TRBV12-4	TRBD1	NA	TRBJ1-4	TGTGCCAGCAGTGTTGTCAGGGGGGCTAATGAAAAACTGTTTTTT	CASSVVRGANEKLFF
TRBV5-6	NA	NA	TRBJ2-3	TGTGCCAGCAGCTTGGTTAGCGGTATAAGCACAGATACGCAGTATTTT	CASSLVSGISTDTQYF
TRBV20-1	NA	few	TRBJ2-5	TGCAGTGTAAATCAGGGGGGGGAAGAGACCCAGTACTTC	CSVNQGGEETQYF
TRBV6-5	TRBD1	NA	TRBJ2-7	TGTGCCAGCAGTTGGGACAGGACCTCTCCTTCCTACGAGCAGTACTTC	CASSWDRTSPSYEQYF
TRBV18	NA	few	TRBJ2-5	TGTGCCAGCTCACCAACGGAAGAGACCCAGTACTTC	CASSPTEETQYF